What follows describes a single T cell receptor (beta chain). What it binds is unknown. These data are taken from a study of cytomegalovirus exposure and HLA in healthy donors. The study ran its PCR with 60 Vbeta and 13 Jbeta primers. Libraries were prepared by immunoSEQ multiplex PCR; TCRdb keeps only in-frame clonotypes and omits some of them. The sample shows over 100,000 clones, 82% of them seen only once. Regarding the study as a whole: In vitro experiments confirmed that three CMV-associated chains were specific for CMV antigens. An ancestry cluster, one associated with Asian ancestry, reportedly showed fewer N-insertions than the approximately 720-donor mean in a later analysis. Most TCR sequences were rare, but some public TCRs occurred in many donors.

This CDR3 spans 16 amino acids. The V gene's germline CDR1 is MDHEN and CDR2 SYDVKM. V shed 3 bases and J 5 bases; nucleotides not matched to a gene: 7. The sample comprised PBMCs. The TCR sequence derives from a man aged 25-45 years in good health and CMV-seropositive. The V call is TRBV28, the J call TRBJ1-5; TRBD1 agrees at 10 bases. The CDR3 loop is CASSLGTGAADQPQHF. In DNA form, the CDR3 reads TGTGCCAGCAGTTTGGGGACAGGGGCCGCCGATCAGCCCCAGCATTTT.